The clone carrying this T cell receptor beta chain has only a few counts. The sample has other DNA sequences that encode this CDR3 too. This specimen belongs to a study of control samples from healthy donors and cancer patients. This CDR3 spans 13 amino acids. CDR1 and CDR2 (germline): MNHEY, SMNVEV (reference sequence). V was cut by 2 bases and J by 2 bases, with 6 bases left in between. TCRdb's copy holds only in-frame clones and misses some; the assay was immunoSEQ multiplex PCR. The sample shows 95,000 to 150,000 clones, approximately 90% of them seen only once. The sequenced sample consisted of blood. The chain carries TRBV27 and TRBJ1-2; TRBD1 is a possible D gene (5 bases). This receptor was obtained from a woman aged 18-30 years in good health. CDR3 amino acids: CASSLGQNYGYTF. CDR3 bases: TGTGCCAGCAGTTTAGGACAAAACTATGGCTACACCTTC.